The TCR beta chain described here comes from a study of blood T cell repertoires in COVID-19 (dated by TCRdb to about 2020). In terms of the full investigation: Collaborator samples came from the United States, Italy and Spain and covered acute and convalescent phases of COVID-19. Samples were obtained from the ongoing ImmuneRACE study (first 160 participants) and from over 1,000 subjects provided by 6 global collaborators. Sample metadata almost always included a de-identified subject ID, COVID-19 status, age in years and sex. Deeply sampled blood TCRbeta repertoires from subjects exposed to, actively infected with, or recovered from COVID-19 were included in the dataset. A freely available public database, intended as a resource for researchers studying the immune response to SARS-CoV-2, is where the repertoires were released. The prospective study material was composed of cDNA or gDNA derived from T cells, B-cell-depleted T cells, or PBMCs. Where available, HLA class I and class II types were taken from metadata supplied by the sample provider and were not determined by assay-based typing.

General study outcomes and caveats: The quantity of clinical and demographic metadata differed by source and by participant and was supplied without curation.

Measured from the cysteine to the phenylalanine, the CDR3 is 15 residues long. The kept DNA is CDR3 alone, 45 bases in frame from the first base. V is clipped by 8 bases and J by 5 bases, and the sequence between their germline boundaries is 18 bases long. Turning to this clone: Which antigen it targets is not known. Base-call qualities are not available, and no considerably larger clone is one nucleotide away.

Participants in the prospective study were aged roughly 18 to 89 years, lived in about two dozen United States geographic areas, and enrolled through a virtual design. To assign participants to cohorts, the prospective study relied on clinical history that participants themselves reported in a screening survey and a study questionnaire. Recovered participants in ImmuneRACE Cohort 3 were defined as having two consecutive negative NP/OP PCR tests, clearance from a healthcare professional, or resolution of symptoms. In the prospective study, whole blood, serum and a nasopharyngeal or oropharyngeal swab were collected from each participant by mobile phlebotomists. Participants in the prospective study had the option to provide additional blood draws and questionnaires over an approximately 2-month period. Blood samples from the prospective study were shipped frozen or at room temperature prior to DNA extraction.

TCRbeta CDR3 regions were amplified from genomic DNA using the immunoSEQ Assay, a bias-controlled multiplex PCR. The authors' analysis ran thus. Within the assay, amplification of reference gene primers was used to estimate how many nucleated cells each sample contained. To quantify the absolute abundance of each unique TCRbeta CDR3 rearrangement, sequence reads were collapsed and filtered. For each sample, productive Simpson clonality was calculated as the square root of Simpson's diversity index over productive rearrangements. TCRdb provides this immuneACCESS table in a form limited to in-frame rearrangements. Some clones are lacking; in checked studies, under half of them reflect an unresolved V gene, and why the rest are absent is not known. The V and J calls and clone size were taken over from that table, and D and trimming were inferred from the DNA. The sample has a few hundred thousand clones on record, 75% to 90% of them singletons. The top ten clones comprise less than 5.5% of the sample.

The chain was built from TRBV23-1 and TRBJ1-4; TRBD1 might be the D gene, on 5 matching bases. TRBV23-1 is an open reading frame, and its role is uncertain. The sequence was obtained from a man aged 25 to 40 who had recovered from COVID-19. Sequenced sample: PBMCs or T cells enriched from blood (not recorded which). At the DNA level, the sequence is TGCGCCAGCGGAGGGCAGGGCAAGAAAAATGAAAAACTGTTTTTT. This yields the protein CASGGQGKKNEKLFF.